Shown below are 15 T cell receptor beta chains from a single sample sequenced in a study of blood T cell repertoires in COVID-19. The repertoire was sequenced with immunoSEQ multiplex PCR; TCRdb's copy has only in-frame clones and lacks some. The data show about 230,000 clones, over 80% seen once. Specimen: peripheral blood. The receptors were gathered from a woman in her 70s with active or convalescent COVID-19.

The V and J genes are TRBV5-4 and TRBJ1-4, with no clear D. Between the trimmed V and J ends, which lost 3 bases and 0 bases, there was a span of 3 bases. There are 13 residues in the CDR3. Germline V gene lookup returns CDR1 SGHNT and CDR2 YYREEE (reference sequence). CDR3 sequence: CASSSSTNEKLFF. For the CDR3, the DNA is TGTGCCAGCAGCTCCTCAACTAATGAAAAACTGTTTTTT.

CDR3 amino acids: CASSVGRREASGRDIKDTDTQYF. The CDR3 bases are TGTGCCAGCAGCGTAGGTCGGCGTGAGGCTAGCGGGAGGGATATTAAGGACACAGATACGCAGTATTTT. The chain links TRBV9 to TRBJ2-3; 12 nucleotides match TRBD2. This CDR3 region has 23 residues. CDR1 is SGDLS, CDR2 YYNGEE, per germline. V shed 0 bases and J 2 bases; nucleotides not matched to a gene: 22.

The chain couples TRBV5-1 to TRBJ1-2; 12 bases line up with TRBD1. The CDR3 consists of 16 residues. Germline V gene sequence: CDR1 SGHRS, CDR2 YFSETQ. V shed 0 bases, J shed 4 bases, and the junction held 4 bases outside the gene matches. The CDR3 DNA reads TGCGCCAGCAGCTTGGGGGACAGGGGGCAGATCTATGGCTACACCTTC. This translates into CASSLGDRGQIYGYTF. Based on the CDR3 plus reference TRBV5-1 and TRBJ1-2, the full variable domain is KAGVTQTPRYLIKTRGQQVTLSCSPISGHRSVSWYQQTPGQGLQFLFEYFSETQRNKGNFPGRFSGRQFSNSRSEMNVSTLELGDSALYLCASSLGDRGQIYGYTFGSGTRLTVV.

The chain is built from TRBV14 and TRBJ2-3; 11 bases match TRBD1. The CDR3 has 16 residues. With 4 bases clipped from V and 4 bases from J, the junction kept 7 bases outside the gene matches. Germline assignment: CDR1 SGHDN and CDR2 FVKESK. CDR3 sequence reads: CASSRGTGGRADTQYF. The CDR3, as DNA: TGTGCCAGCAGCCGAGGGACAGGGGGTAGGGCAGATACGCAGTATTTT.

This clone has just a few counts. The junction departs from the called germline gene at one end, perhaps through a read error. The chain couples TRBV5-1 to TRBJ1-2, with TRBD1 identical over 8 bases. This CDR3 has 12 residues. The germline gives CDR1 SGHRS, CDR2 YFSETQ. The CDR3 region has the DNA TGCGCCAGCAGCTTGAACTTCGGGACAGGTCTCTTC. Protein sequence: CASSLNFGTGLF.

This chain connects TRBV5-4 to TRBJ2-2; TRBD2 agrees at 10 bases. V shed 4 bases and J 5 bases; nucleotides not matched to a gene: 2. The CDR3 is 14 amino acids. Germline loops: CDR1 SGHNT, CDR2 YYREEE (reference sequence). The CDR3 reads CASSLLAGTGELFF. CDR3 in DNA: TGTGCCAGCAGCCTACTAGCGGGAACCGGGGAGCTGTTTTTT. Based on the CDR3 plus reference TRBV5-4 and TRBJ2-2, the full variable domain is ETGVTQSPTHLIKTRGQQVTLRCSSQSGHNTVSWYQQALGQGPQFIFQYYREEENGRGNFPPRFSGLQFPNYSSELNVNALELDDSALYLCASSLLAGTGELFFGEGSRLTVL.

The chain uses TRBV5-6 and TRBJ1-1; tentative D call: TRBD1 (6 bases). This CDR3 is built from 15 residues. CDR1 is SGHDT and CDR2 is YYEEEE in the germline V gene. V was cut by 3 bases and J by 0 bases, with 12 bases left in between. Here the CDR3 reads CASSSRDTLNTEAFF. DNA for the CDR3: TGTGCCAGCAGCTCGAGGGACACCTTGAACACTGAAGCTTTCTTT.

The V gene is TRBV5-1, the J gene TRBJ2-3; TRBD2 agrees at 10 bases. This CDR3 is 18 amino acids long. Germline CDR1 and CDR2: SGHRS and YFSETQ. V lost 4 bases and J lost 1; bases outside the gene matches: 12. DNA of the CDR3: TGCGCCAGCAGCGCATTTGTAGCGGGGGGTTATGGCACAGATACGCAGTATTTT. Translating gives CASSAFVAGGYGTDTQYF.

The gene calls are TRBV5-1 and TRBJ2-7, with a tentative D call TRBD2 (6 bases). The CDR3 loop spans 15 amino acids. Germline CDR1 reads SGHRS; CDR2 reads YFSETQ. The V gene lost 3 bases and the J gene lost 2 bases, with 15 bases spanning the gap. The CDR3 region has the DNA TGCGCCAGCAGCTGGGGGGACTTGCTTACCTACGAGCAGTACTTC. Its translation: CASSWGDLLTYEQYF.

This chain joins TRBV4-1 and TRBJ2-7, with a tentative D call TRBD2 (5 bases). V lost 0 bases, J lost 9 bases, and 12 bases lay in between. Germline CDR1 MGHRA, CDR2 YSYEKL. The CDR3 spans 13 residues. The CDR3 region is CASSQDQEGGQYF. CDR3 DNA: TGCGCCAGCAGCCAAGATCAAGAGGGCGGGCAGTACTTC.

The chain recombines TRBV10-3 with TRBJ1-4; D is uncertain. The V and J ends lost 3 bases and 8 bases respectively, with 13 bases between them. Germline lookup yields CDR1 ENHRY and CDR2 SYGVKD. There are 14 residues in the CDR3. Here the CDR3 DNA reads TGTGCCATCAGTGACACGTCCCGGGAGGAAAAACTGTTTTTT. Residues: CAISDTSREEKLFF.

This chain joins TRBV5-1 and TRBJ1-2; D might be TRBD1 (5 bases). Germline V lookup: CDR1 SGHRS, CDR2 YFSETQ. This CDR3 has 15 amino acids. Trimming removed 0 bases from V and 2 bases from J, with 11 bases in between. CDR3 nucleotides: TGCGCCAGCAGCTTGGGGGGCGGGATAAACTATGGCTACACCTTC. It encodes CASSLGGGINYGYTF.

This clone was seen only once. The rearrangement uses TRBV7-9 and TRBJ2-7; TRBD1 matches at 7 bases. The germline gives CDR1 SEHNR, CDR2 FQNEAQ (reference sequence). CDR3 length: 14 residues. V was clipped by 5 bases and J by 5 bases; unmatched bases: 9. CDR3 in DNA: TGTGCCAGCAGCCTTCAACAGGGGAGCCACGAGCAGTACTTC. It encodes CASSLQQGSHEQYF. Combining the CDR3 with reference TRBV7-9 and TRBJ2-7 gives the whole variable domain DTGVSQNPRHKITKRGQNVTFRCDPISEHNRLYWYRQTLGQGPEFLTYFQNEAQLEKSRLLSDRFSAERPKGSFSTLEIQRTEQGDSAMYLCASSLQQGSHEQYFGPGTRLTVT.

The chain uses TRBV5-5 and TRBJ1-4; possible D gene TRBD1, 5 bases. Germline lookup yields CDR1 SGHKS and CDR2 YYEKEE (reference sequence). The CDR3 contains 14 residues. V shed 0 bases and J shed 7 bases, with 10 bases lying between them. The DNA for the CDR3 is TGTGCCAGCAGCTTGGGGGGCCCGGGTGAAAAACTGTTTTTT. This translates into CASSLGGPGEKLFF.

The chain recombines TRBV7-8 with TRBJ2-6, with D hard to call. The CDR3 loop spans 16 amino acids. V lost 5 bases and J 5 bases, leaving 16 bases between the germline ends. Germline V gene data show CDR1 as SGHVS and CDR2 as FQNEAQ. In nucleotides, the CDR3 is TGTGCCAGCAGCGTCCTCGGCCAGGTTCGGGCCAACGTCCTGACTTTC. This translates into CASSVLGQVRANVLTF.